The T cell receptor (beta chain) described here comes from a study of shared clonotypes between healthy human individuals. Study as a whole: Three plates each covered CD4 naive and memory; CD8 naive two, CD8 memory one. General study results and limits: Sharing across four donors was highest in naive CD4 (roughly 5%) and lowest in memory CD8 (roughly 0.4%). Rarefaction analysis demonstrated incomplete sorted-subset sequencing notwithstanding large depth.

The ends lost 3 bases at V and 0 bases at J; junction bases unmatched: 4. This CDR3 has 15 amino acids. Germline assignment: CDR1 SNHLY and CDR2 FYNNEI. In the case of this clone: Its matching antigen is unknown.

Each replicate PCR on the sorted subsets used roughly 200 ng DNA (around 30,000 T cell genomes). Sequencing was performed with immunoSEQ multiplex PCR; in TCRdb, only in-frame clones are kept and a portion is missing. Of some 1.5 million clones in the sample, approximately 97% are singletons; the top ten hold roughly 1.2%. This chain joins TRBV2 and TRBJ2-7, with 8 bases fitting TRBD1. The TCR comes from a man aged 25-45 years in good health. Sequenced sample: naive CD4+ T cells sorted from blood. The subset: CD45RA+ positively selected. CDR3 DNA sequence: TGTGCCAGCAGTGACAGGGACAGGAGCTCCTACGAGCAGTACTTC. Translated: CASSDRDRSSYEQYF. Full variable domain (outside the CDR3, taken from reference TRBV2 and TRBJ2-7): EPEVTQTPSHQVTQMGQEVILRCVPISNHLYFYWYRQILGQKVEFLVSFYNNEISEKSEIFDDQFSVERPDGSNFTLKIRSTKLEDSAMYFCASSDRDRSSYEQYFGPGTRLTVT.